These 14 T cell receptor beta chains share one sample of origin, sequenced in a study of cytomegalovirus exposure and HLA in healthy donors. PCR used 60 Vbeta primers and 13 Jbeta primers. This table comes from immunoSEQ multiplex PCR, and its TCRdb copy is limited to in-frame clones, with some not included. The table includes roughly 130,000 clones, 66% detected once. Specimen: PBMCs. The source is a woman aged 60-75 years in good health and CMV-seronegative.

This clone was observed once. This chain uses TRBV7-2 with TRBJ2-3, with a possible D match to TRBD1 (6 bases). This CDR3 is 15 amino acids long. With 5 bases removed from V and 1 base from J, the gap between germline ends came to 13 bases. CDR1 and CDR2 (germline): SGHTA, FQGNSA. CDR3 nucleotide sequence: TGTGCCAGCAGCCTAGGGGGTAGCGGCACAGATACGCAGTATTTT. Translating gives CASSLGGSGTDTQYF.

The chain joins TRBV12-5 to TRBJ2-7, with a possible D match to TRBD2 (7 bases). Trimming left V 5 bases short and J 3 bases short, with 14 bases between. The V gene's germline CDR1 is LGHNT and CDR2 FRNRAP. The CDR3 length is 14 residues. The CDR3 is CASGPQGGDYEQYF. The CDR3 nucleotides are TGTGCTAGTGGTCCACAGGGAGGGGACTACGAGCAGTACTTC.

The chain couples TRBV4-3 to TRBJ1-4; TRBD1 might be the D (5 bases). This CDR3 is 15 amino acids long. The V end lost 0 bases, the J end lost 7 bases, and 12 bases lay between the germline ends. Germline V gene lookup returns CDR1 LGHNA and CDR2 YSLEER. CDR3 in DNA: TGCGCCAGCAGCCAAGAGGGGGGGTGGGGTGAAAAACTGTTTTTT. Its protein is CASSQEGGWGEKLFF.

J is TRBJ2-7 and V is TRBV25-1; the match to TRBD2 covers 12 bases. After removal of 4 bases from V and 4 bases from J, the junction contained 5 bases not matched to a gene. The germline CDR1 and CDR2 sequences are MGHDK and SYGVNS. CDR3 length: 15 amino acids. The CDR3: CASSGRLAGAYEQYF. The CDR3 DNA is TGTGCCAGCAGTGGGAGACTAGCGGGAGCGTACGAGCAGTACTTC.

The J gene is TRBJ1-2, the V gene TRBV6-5; 7 nucleotides agree with TRBD1. Germline loops: CDR1 MNHEY, CDR2 SVGAGI. CDR3 length: 11 residues. J lost 5 bases, V lost 9 bases, and 3 bases had no gene match. CDR3 sequence reads: CASRQGYGYTF. The CDR3 DNA follows: TGTGCCAGTCGACAGGGTTATGGCTACACCTTC.

The chain couples TRBV10-3 to TRBJ2-7; TRBD1 might be the D (6 bases). The CDR3 covers 14 residues. The V end was cut by 0 bases, the J end by 4 bases, with 10 bases between. CDR1 and CDR2 from the germline V gene are ENHRY and SYGVKD. CDR3 sequence (DNA): TGTGCCATCAGTGAGTCGGCAGGGGTGTACGAGCAGTACTTC. It encodes CAISESAGVYEQYF.

The chain links TRBV5-1 to TRBJ2-2, with 9 bases identical to TRBD1. V shed 1 base and J 7 bases; nucleotides not matched to a gene: 11. This CDR3 comprises 17 residues. The germline V gene encodes CDR1 SGHRS and CDR2 YFSETQ. CDR3 DNA sequence: TGCGCCAGCAGCTTGACTCCCGGGACAGGGTCGGTCGGGGAGCTGTTTTTT. Translation: CASSLTPGTGSVGELFF.

V is TRBV7-9 and J is TRBJ2-1, with a weak D call TRBD2 (6 bases). V lost 0 bases to trimming and J lost 12 bases, with 9 bases between them. The CDR3 runs to 12 residues. Germline V gives CDR1 SEHNR, CDR2 FQNEAQ (reference sequence). The CDR3 sequence is CASSLARLVQFF. CDR3 sequence (DNA): TGTGCCAGCAGCTTAGCAAGACTAGTGCAGTTCTTC. The whole variable domain, remainder taken from reference TRBV7-9 and TRBJ2-1, is DTGVSQNPRHKITKRGQNVTFRCDPISEHNRLYWYRQTLGQGPEFLTYFQNEAQLEKSRLLSDRFSAERPKGSFSTLEIQRTEQGDSAMYLCASSLARLVQFFGPGTRLTVL.

Note on this clone: Other nucleotide sequences from this sample produce the same CDR3. The rearrangement uses TRBV10-3 and TRBJ1-3, with 7 bases matching TRBD1. This CDR3 is 16 amino acids long. The ends lost 0 bases at V and 1 base at J; junction bases unmatched: 3. The V gene's germline CDR1 is ENHRY and CDR2 SYGVKD. Written as DNA, the CDR3 is TGTGCCATCAGTGAGTCGACAGGGTTTTCTGGAAACACCATATATTTT. Translated, it gives CAISESTGFSGNTIYF.

This clone has a single count. The chain links TRBV21-1 to TRBJ1-5. TRBV21-1 is designated a pseudogene. The CDR3 spans 17 residues. CDR3 in amino acids: CASPTRGEGPVDQPQHF. The CDR3 DNA reads TGTGCCAGCCCCACACGGGGGGAGGGTCCGGTCGATCAGCCCCAGCATTTT.

The V gene is TRBV5-4, the J gene TRBJ1-1; weak D call: TRBD1 (6 bases). The germline V and J ends were trimmed by 4 bases and 3 bases, with 19 bases remaining between them. The germline gives CDR1 SGHNT, CDR2 YYREEE (reference sequence). The length of the CDR3 is 16 residues. The chain's CDR3 is CASSPRGGRGDTEAFF. The CDR3 DNA is TGTGCCAGCAGCCCAAGGGGGGGGCGTGGGGACACTGAAGCTTTCTTT.

This clone was counted only a few times. The chain uses TRBV2 and TRBJ2-1, with 9 bases matching TRBD2. V lost 3 bases, J lost 7 bases, and 7 bases stayed unmatched. The CDR3 is made up of 15 amino acids. Germline V CDR1 and CDR2: SNHLY, FYNNEI. CDR3 sequence reads: CASSDWAGGPNEQFF. The CDR3 DNA reads as TGTGCCAGCAGTGATTGGGCGGGGGGGCCGAATGAGCAGTTCTTC. The full variable domain, completed using reference TRBV2 and TRBJ2-1, is EPEVTQTPSHQVTQMGQEVILRCVPISNHLYFYWYRQILGQKVEFLVSFYNNEISEKSEIFDDQFSVERPDGSNFTLKIRSTKLEDSAMYFCASSDWAGGPNEQFFGPGTRLTVL.

The chain carries TRBV5-4 and TRBJ1-2, with TRBD1 as a possible D gene (5 bases). The V end lost 0 bases, the J end lost 4 bases, and 16 bases lay between the germline ends. CDR3 length equals 16 residues. CDR1 is SGHNT and CDR2 is YYREEE in the germline V gene (reference sequence). The CDR3 is CASSLASGGGTYGYTF. CDR3 coding DNA: TGTGCCAGCAGCTTGGCATCCGGAGGCGGGACCTATGGCTACACCTTC.

This chain connects TRBV28 to TRBJ2-5; perhaps TRBD1 as D (5 bases). With 5 bases removed from V and 5 bases from J, the gap between germline ends came to 12 bases. Germline V gene data show CDR1 as MDHEN and CDR2 as SYDVKM. This CDR3 has 13 amino acids. CDR3 nucleotide sequence: TGTGCCAGCAGTCTCGGACATTCGGAGACCCAGTACTTC. Translation: CASSLGHSETQYF.